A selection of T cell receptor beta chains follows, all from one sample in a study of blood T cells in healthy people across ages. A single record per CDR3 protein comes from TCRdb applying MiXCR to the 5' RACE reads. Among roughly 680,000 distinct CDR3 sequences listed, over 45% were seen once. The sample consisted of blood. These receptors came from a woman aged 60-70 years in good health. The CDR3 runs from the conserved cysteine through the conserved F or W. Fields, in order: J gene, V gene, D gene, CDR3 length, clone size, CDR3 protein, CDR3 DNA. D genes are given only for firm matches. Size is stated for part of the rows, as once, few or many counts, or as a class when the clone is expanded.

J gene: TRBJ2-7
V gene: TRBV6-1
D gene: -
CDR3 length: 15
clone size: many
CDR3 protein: CASSVIGGTRNEQYF
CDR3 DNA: TGTGCCAGCAGCGTTATTGGCGGGACCCGAAACGAGCAGTACTTC

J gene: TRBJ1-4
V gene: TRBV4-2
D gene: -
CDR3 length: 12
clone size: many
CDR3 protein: CASSQLSEKLFF
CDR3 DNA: TGTGCCAGCAGCCAACTTTCAGAGAAACTGTTTTTT

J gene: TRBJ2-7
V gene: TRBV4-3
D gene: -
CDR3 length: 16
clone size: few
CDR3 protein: CASSQDARVGSYEQYF
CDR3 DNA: TGCGCCAGCAGCCAAGATGCACGGGTGGGCTCCTACGAGCAGTACTTC

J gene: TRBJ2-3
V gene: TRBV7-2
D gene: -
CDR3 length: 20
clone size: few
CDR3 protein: CASSLSLQYWTPYSTDTQYF
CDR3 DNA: TGTGCCAGCAGCTTAAGTCTACAGTACTGGACTCCTTATAGCACAGATACGCAGTATTTT

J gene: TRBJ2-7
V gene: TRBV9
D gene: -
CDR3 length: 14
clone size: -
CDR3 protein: CASSPRQDPYEQYF
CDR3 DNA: TGTGCCAGCAGCCCTCGACAGGACCCCTACGAGCAGTACTTC

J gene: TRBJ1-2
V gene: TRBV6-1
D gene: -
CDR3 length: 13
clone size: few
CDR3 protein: CASSPGLQLGYTF
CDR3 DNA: TGTGCCAGCAGTCCGGGACTGCAGCTCGGCTACACCTTC

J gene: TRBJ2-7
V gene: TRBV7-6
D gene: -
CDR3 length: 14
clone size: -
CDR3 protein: CASSLEGQPYEQYF
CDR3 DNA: TGTGCCAGCAGCTTAGAAGGGCAGCCCTACGAGCAGTACTTC

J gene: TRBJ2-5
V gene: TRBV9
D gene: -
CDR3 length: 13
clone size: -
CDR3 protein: CASSGGRKETQYF
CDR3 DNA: TGTGCCAGCAGCGGGGGACGGAAAGAGACCCAGTACTTC

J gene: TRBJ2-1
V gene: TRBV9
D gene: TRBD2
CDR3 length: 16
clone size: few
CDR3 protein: CASSPTSGRGWDEQFF
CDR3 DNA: TGTGCCAGCAGTCCTACTAGCGGGAGGGGGTGGGATGAGCAGTTCTTC

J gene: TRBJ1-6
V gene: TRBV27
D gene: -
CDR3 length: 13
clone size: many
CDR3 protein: CASSFGGNSPLHF
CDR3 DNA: TGTGCCAGCAGTTTCGGCGGAAATTCACCCCTCCACTTT

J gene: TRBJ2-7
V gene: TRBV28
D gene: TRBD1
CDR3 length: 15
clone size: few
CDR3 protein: CASSAWTGPYYEQYF
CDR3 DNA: TGTGCCAGCAGTGCCTGGACAGGGCCGTACTACGAGCAGTACTTC

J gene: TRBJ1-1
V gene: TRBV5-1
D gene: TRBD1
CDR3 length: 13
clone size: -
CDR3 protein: CASGQGMNTEAFF
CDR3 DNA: TGCGCCAGCGGACAGGGGATGAACACTGAAGCTTTCTTT

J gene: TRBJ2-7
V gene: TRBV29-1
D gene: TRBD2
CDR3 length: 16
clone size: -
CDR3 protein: CSVGRGLAGGGSEQYF
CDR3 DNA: TGCAGCGTTGGTCGGGGACTAGCGGGAGGTGGATCCGAGCAGTACTTC